The clone carrying this TCR beta chain was seen at least ten times. What it recognizes is unknown. The sample comes from a study of regulatory T cells in long-lasting Graves disease. For the study at large: Persistent cases took antithyroid drugs over 5 years and stayed TSH receptor antibody positive. Findings and caveats of the study: Not thyroid tissue but only peripheral blood was studied.

Germline CDR1 LNHDA, CDR2 SQIVND (reference sequence). This CDR3 region has 17 residues. V was pared by 4 bases and J by 1 base, with 10 bases of the junction left unmatched. The time point was: persistent/refractory GD, antithyroid drugs over 5 years with positive TRAb. Researchers made the TCR library from RNA that was extracted from PBMCs. EDTA tubes received around 9.9 milliliters of collected peripheral blood. Arm-PCR of CDR3 regions with iRepertoire HTBI primers generated TCR beta libraries. TCRdb reprocessed the multiplex PCR reads with MiXCR, giving one entry per CDR3 protein. The sample has 350,000 to 450,000 distinct CDR3 sequences; roughly 23% are singletons.

This chain links TRBV19 with TRBJ1-1; 9 bases align to TRBD1. Sample: peripheral blood mononuclear cells (PBMCs), taken when the disease was refractory, from a patient treated with antithyroid drugs. The receptor was isolated from a female donor with Graves disease. CDR3 sequence reads: CASSTHWDRVTNTEAFF. Here the CDR3 DNA reads TGTGCCAGTAGTACACACTGGGACAGGGTAACGAACACTGAAGCTTTCTTT. The whole variable domain, remainder taken from reference TRBV19 and TRBJ1-1, is DGGITQSPKYLFRKEGQNVTLSCEQNLNHDAMYWYRQDPGQGLRLIYYSQIVNDFQKGDIAEGYSVSREKKESFPLTVTSAQKNPTAFYLCASSTHWDRVTNTEAFFGQGTRLTVV.